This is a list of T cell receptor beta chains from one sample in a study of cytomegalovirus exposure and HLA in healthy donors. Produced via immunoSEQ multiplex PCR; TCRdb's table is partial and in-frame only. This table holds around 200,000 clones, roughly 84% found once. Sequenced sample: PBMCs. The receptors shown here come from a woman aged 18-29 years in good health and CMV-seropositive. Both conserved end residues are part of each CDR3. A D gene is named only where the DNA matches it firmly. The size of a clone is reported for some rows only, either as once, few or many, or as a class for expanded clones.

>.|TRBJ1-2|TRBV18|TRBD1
CASSPGITGVDGRITF
TGTGCCAGCTCACCAGGAATAACAGGGGTCGATGGTAGGATTACCTTC
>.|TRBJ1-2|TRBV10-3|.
CAISAGDGYTF
TGTGCCATCAGTGCCGGAGATGGCTACACCTTC
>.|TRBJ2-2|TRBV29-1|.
CSAKTQGGTGELFF
TGCAGCGCTAAAACACAGGGTGGGACCGGGGAGCTGTTTTTT
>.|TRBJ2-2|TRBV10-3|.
CAISKGGVLNTGELFF
TGTGCCATCAGTAAAGGCGGGGTTCTGAACACCGGGGAGCTGTTTTTT
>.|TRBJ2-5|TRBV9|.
CASSVTLQETQYF
TGTGCCAGCAGCGTGACACTCCAAGAGACCCAGTACTTC
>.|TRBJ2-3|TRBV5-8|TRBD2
CASSLGTSGGSTDTQYF
TGTGCCAGCAGCTTGGGGACTAGCGGGGGGTCCACAGATACGCAGTATTTT
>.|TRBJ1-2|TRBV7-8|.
CASSLDTSYGYTF
TGTGCCAGCAGCTTAGACACATCCTATGGCTACACCTTC
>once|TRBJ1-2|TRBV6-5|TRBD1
CASSYSQGVYGYTF
TGTGCCAGCAGTTACTCTCAGGGGGTCTATGGCTACACCTTC
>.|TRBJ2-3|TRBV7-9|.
CASSKSNWGADTQYF
TGTGCCAGCAGTAAATCCAACTGGGGAGCAGATACGCAGTATTTT
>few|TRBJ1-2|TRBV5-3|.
CARSFDRPRSGYTF
TGTGCCAGAAGCTTCGACAGACCGCGATCGGGCTACACCTTC
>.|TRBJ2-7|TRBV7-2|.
CASSFAGRTYEQYF
TGTGCCAGCAGCTTTGCGGGGAGAACCTACGAGCAGTACTTC
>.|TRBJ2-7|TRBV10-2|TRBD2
CASKLAGGGYEQYF
TGCGCCAGCAAACTAGCGGGGGGGGGCTACGAGCAGTACTTC
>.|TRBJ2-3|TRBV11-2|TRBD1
CASSLAFQGANTQYF
TGTGCCAGCAGCTTAGCGTTCCAGGGGGCAAATACGCAGTATTTT
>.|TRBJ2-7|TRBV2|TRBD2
CASTRGNYEQYF
TGTGCCAGCACGCGGGGGAACTACGAGCAGTACTTC
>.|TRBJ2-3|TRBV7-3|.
CASSLTYRDTQYF
TGTGCCAGCAGCTTAACTTACAGAGATACGCAGTATTTT
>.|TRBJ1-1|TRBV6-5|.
CASSKQGQNTEAFF
TGTGCCAGCAGCAAACAGGGACAGAACACTGAAGCTTTCTTT
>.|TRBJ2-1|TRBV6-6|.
CASRSPTSYNEQFF
TGTGCCAGCAGGAGTCCGACTAGTTACAATGAGCAGTTCTTC
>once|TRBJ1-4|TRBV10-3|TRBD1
CAIRGQGHSREKLFF
TGTGCCATCAGGGGACAGGGTCATTCGAGAGAAAAACTGTTTTTT
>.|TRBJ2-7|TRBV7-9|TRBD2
CASSPPGGLARYEQYF
TGTGCCAGCAGCCCCCCTGGGGGACTAGCGCGCTACGAGCAGTACTTC
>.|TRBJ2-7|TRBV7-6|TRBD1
CASSPGTDYEQYF
TGTGCCAGCAGCCCCGGGACAGACTACGAGCAGTACTTC
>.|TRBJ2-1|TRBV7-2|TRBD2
CASIPSGGAYEQFF
TGTGCCAGCATTCCTAGCGGGGGGGCTTATGAGCAGTTCTTC
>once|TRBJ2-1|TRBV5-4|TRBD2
CASSLPTSGRNNEQFF
TGTGCCAGCAGCCTCCCGACTAGCGGGAGAAACAATGAGCAGTTCTTC
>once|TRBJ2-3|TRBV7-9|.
CASSPWDLGRDTQYF
TGTGCCAGCAGCCCCTGGGACTTAGGGAGAGATACGCAGTATTTT
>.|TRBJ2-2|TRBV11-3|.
CASRGRGTGELFF
TGTGCCAGCAGGGGAAGGGGGACCGGGGAGCTGTTTTTT
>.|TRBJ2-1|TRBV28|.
CASSSTGTHPYNEQFF
TGTGCCAGCAGTTCCACCGGGACTCACCCATACAATGAGCAGTTCTTC
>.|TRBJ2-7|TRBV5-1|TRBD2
CASSSGLAGAYEQYF
TGCGCCAGCAGCTCGGGACTAGCGGGGGCCTACGAGCAGTACTTC
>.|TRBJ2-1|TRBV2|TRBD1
CANRQGVNEQFF
TGTGCCAACCGACAGGGGGTGAATGAGCAGTTCTTC
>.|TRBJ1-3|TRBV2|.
CASSDGQRKSSGNTIYF
TGTGCCAGCAGTGACGGACAAAGGAAGAGCTCTGGAAACACCATATATTTT
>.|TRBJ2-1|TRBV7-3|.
CASSMTRVDEQFF
TGTGCCAGCTCCATGACTAGAGTTGATGAGCAGTTCTTC
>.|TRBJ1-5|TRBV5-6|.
CASSSSSNQPQHF
TGTGCCAGCAGCTCGAGCAGCAATCAGCCCCAGCATTTT
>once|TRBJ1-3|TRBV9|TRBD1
CASSAGGTVSGNTIYF
TGTGCCAGCAGCGCTGGGGGGACAGTCTCTGGAAACACCATATATTTT
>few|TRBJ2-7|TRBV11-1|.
CASRAGGRYEQYF
TGTGCCAGCAGGGCAGGGGGGCGCTACGAGCAGTACTTC
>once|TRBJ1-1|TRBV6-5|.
CASSPPHGTEAFF
TGTGCCAGCTCCCCCCCCCACGGCACTGAAGCTTTCTTT
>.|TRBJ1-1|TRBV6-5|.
CASSYSRNTEAFF
TGTGCCAGCAGTTATTCTAGAAACACTGAAGCTTTCTTT
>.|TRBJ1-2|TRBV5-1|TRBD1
CASSLRDRDPYGYTF
TGCGCCAGCAGCCTGAGGGACAGGGATCCCTATGGCTACACCTTC
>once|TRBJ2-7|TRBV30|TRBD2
CAWSQTSGGGRSNTWYEQYF
TGTGCCTGGAGCCAGACTAGCGGGGGGGGACGAAGTAATACGTGGTACGAGCAGTACTTC
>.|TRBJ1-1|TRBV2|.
CAARSLQAREAFF
TGTGCCGCCCGTTCCCTCCAGGCCCGAGAAGCTTTCTTT
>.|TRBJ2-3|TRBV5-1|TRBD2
CASSSELVAGEDTQYF
TGCGCCAGCAGCTCGGAGTTGGTAGCGGGGGAAGATACGCAGTATTTT
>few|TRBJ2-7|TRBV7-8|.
CASSLSDEQYF
TGTGCCAGCAGCTTGTCCGACGAGCAGTACTTC
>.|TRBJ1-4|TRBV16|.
CASSRFDRSEGEKLFF
TGTGCCAGCAGCCGATTCGACAGGTCAGAGGGTGAAAAACTGTTTTTT
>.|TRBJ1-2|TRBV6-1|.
CASSEAAGDYGYTF
TGTGCCAGCAGTGAAGCGGCGGGGGATTATGGCTACACCTTC
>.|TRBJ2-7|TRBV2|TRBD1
CASRGQGREQYF
TGTGCCAGCAGAGGACAGGGTCGCGAGCAGTACTTC
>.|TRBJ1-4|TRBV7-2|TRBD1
CASSLGQSNEKLFF
TGTGCCAGCAGCCTGGGACAGTCTAATGAAAAACTGTTTTTT
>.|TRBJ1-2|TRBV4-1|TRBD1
CASSQGTGGSNTF
TGCGCCAGCAGCCAAGGGACAGGGGGCTCCAACACCTTC
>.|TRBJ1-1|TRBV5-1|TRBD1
CASSLRAGGGMNTEAFF
TGCGCCAGCAGCTTGAGGGCAGGGGGCGGAATGAACACTGAAGCTTTCTTT
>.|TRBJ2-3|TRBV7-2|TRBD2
CASSLLAGGHPDTQYF
TGTGCCAGCAGCCTACTAGCGGGGGGGCACCCAGATACGCAGTATTTT
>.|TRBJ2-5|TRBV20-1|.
CSASYQETQYF
TGCAGTGCTAGTTATCAGGAGACCCAGTACTTC
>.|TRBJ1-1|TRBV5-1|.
CASSQEGSNTEAFF
TGCGCCAGCAGCCAGGAGGGGAGCAACACTGAAGCTTTCTTT
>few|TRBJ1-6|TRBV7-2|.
CASSLGGTLQRSPLHF
TGTGCCAGCAGCTTAGGGGGGACACTTCAAAGATCACCCCTCCACTTT
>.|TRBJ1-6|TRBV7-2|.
CASSLSGSYNSPLHF
TGTGCCAGCAGCTTATCGGGCTCCTATAATTCACCCCTCCACTTT